A single T cell receptor (beta chain) is shown here with its context. TCRdb reanalysed the RT-PCR reads using MiXCR and keeps one entry per CDR3 protein. The data show 500,000 to 550,000 distinct CDR3 sequences, under 30% seen once. The data stem from a study of response to subunit inactivated influenza vaccine. Germline lookup yields CDR1 SGHRS and CDR2 YFSETQ. V was clipped by 4 bases and J by 4 bases; unmatched bases: 15. This CDR3 comprises 17 residues. A further study also used this sample, focusing on T cells expressing NK-cell markers. That study reports: Libraries used 5'RACE template switching adding universal primer site and UMIs. Restriction of sorting to alpha-beta TCR T cells was accomplished in several experiments using an anti-gamma-delta TCR antibody.

The receptor's source is a man aged 45 to 65 who received an inactivated influenza vaccine. The source material was CD4+ T cells sorted from PBMCs, sampled 12 days after vaccination. V and J are TRBV5-1 and TRBJ2-7; 9 bases fit TRBD1. The CDR3 nucleotides are TGCGCCAGCAGCCAGGGACAGGGCCTTTTCATTCGGTACGAGCAGTACTTC. This sequence encodes CASSQGQGLFIRYEQYF.